This T cell receptor beta chain stems from a study of control samples from healthy donors and cancer patients. The method was immunoSEQ multiplex PCR; TCRdb's version includes in-frame clones alone and lacks a portion of them. Of roughly 130,000 clones listed, 91% are singletons. The sample was blood. The receptor's source is a young man in good health.

The CDR3 DNA sequence: TGTGCCAGCAGTTACGGCCGTGCCACTGAAGCTTTCTTT. The encoded protein is CASSYGRATEAFF. V gene TRBV6-5 combines with J gene TRBJ1-1; D remains ambiguous. The CDR3 is 13 amino acids. Germline loops: CDR1 MNHEY, CDR2 SVGAGI. The V end was cut by 2 bases, the J end by 4 bases, with 8 bases between.